The rows below give T cell receptor beta chains drawn from one sample of a study of CD8+CD57+ T cells in acquired aplastic anemia. Each CDR3 protein gets one entry after TCRdb re-called the reads with MiXCR. The sample holds some 190,000 distinct CDR3 sequences, less than 55% seen once. Source material: sorted CD4+, CD8+, or CD8+CD57+ T cells (not recorded which) from PBMCs. These receptor sequences come from a human donor in good health. CDR3s include the opening cysteine and the closing phenylalanine or tryptophan. The D gene is left open where the match is weak. Only some rows state a clone size, as once, few, many or a class for expanded clones.

CDR3 protein: CASAGQQAFF
CDR3 DNA: TGTGCCAGCGCAGGACAGCAAGCTTTCTTT
clone size: once
CDR3 length: 10
J gene: TRBJ1-1
D gene: NA
V gene: TRBV2

CDR3 protein: CASSSGRVGGETQYF
CDR3 DNA: TGTGCCAGCAGCTCGGGCAGGGTAGGGGGCGAGACCCAGTACTTC
clone size: NA
CDR3 length: 15
J gene: TRBJ2-5
D gene: TRBD1
V gene: TRBV7-7

CDR3 protein: CASSIGRGPPLHF
CDR3 DNA: TGTGCCAGTAGTATAGGGCGGGGACCACCCCTCCACTTT
clone size: NA
CDR3 length: 13
J gene: TRBJ1-6
D gene: NA
V gene: TRBV19

CDR3 protein: CASSLALARGPNNEQFF
CDR3 DNA: TGTGCCAGCAGCTTAGCCCTAGCGAGAGGGCCTAACAATGAGCAGTTCTTC
clone size: NA
CDR3 length: 17
J gene: TRBJ2-1
D gene: NA
V gene: TRBV11-1

CDR3 protein: CASSTYIVATDTQYF
CDR3 DNA: TGTGCCAGCAGCACCTATATCGTGGCTACAGATACGCAGTATTTT
clone size: many
CDR3 length: 15
J gene: TRBJ2-3
D gene: NA
V gene: TRBV11-2

CDR3 protein: CASSRDRLANEKLFF
CDR3 DNA: TGTGCCAGTAGTAGGGACAGGCTCGCTAATGAAAAACTGTTTTTT
clone size: many
CDR3 length: 15
J gene: TRBJ1-4
D gene: TRBD1
V gene: TRBV19

CDR3 protein: CASSIAGANYNEQFF
CDR3 DNA: TGTGCCAGCAGTATAGCGGGAGCAAACTACAATGAGCAGTTCTTC
clone size: NA
CDR3 length: 15
J gene: TRBJ2-1
D gene: TRBD2
V gene: TRBV27

CDR3 protein: CARSENRDRGSWANTGELFF
CDR3 DNA: TGCGCCAGGTCAGAAAACCGGGACAGGGGGTCTTGGGCGAACACCGGGGAGCTGTTTTTT
clone size: few
CDR3 length: 20
J gene: TRBJ2-2
D gene: TRBD1
V gene: TRBV5-1

CDR3 protein: CATSRETGVKQYF
CDR3 DNA: TGTGCCACCAGCAGAGAGACAGGGGTCAAGCAGTACTTC
clone size: NA
CDR3 length: 13
J gene: TRBJ2-7
D gene: TRBD1
V gene: TRBV15

CDR3 protein: CSVERRGLGGETQYF
CDR3 DNA: TGCAGCGTTGAACGGCGGGGGCTCGGGGGAGAGACCCAGTACTTC
clone size: NA
CDR3 length: 15
J gene: TRBJ2-5
D gene: NA
V gene: TRBV29-1

CDR3 protein: CASSWDLNEQFF
CDR3 DNA: TGTGCCAGCAGCTGGGACCTTAATGAGCAGTTCTTC
clone size: NA
CDR3 length: 12
J gene: TRBJ2-1
D gene: NA
V gene: TRBV7-6

CDR3 protein: CASSVDPSGRYEQYF
CDR3 DNA: TGTGCCAGCAGCGTAGATCCTAGCGGGAGATACGAGCAGTACTTC
clone size: many
CDR3 length: 15
J gene: TRBJ2-7
D gene: TRBD2
V gene: TRBV9

CDR3 protein: CASSQDGGKGTEAFF
CDR3 DNA: TGTGCCAGCAGCCAAGACGGGGGTAAGGGCACTGAAGCTTTCTTT
clone size: NA
CDR3 length: 15
J gene: TRBJ1-1
D gene: NA
V gene: TRBV4-1

CDR3 protein: CSVARGPSYNEQFF
CDR3 DNA: TGCAGTGTTGCTCGCGGGCCCTCCTACAATGAGCAGTTCTTC
clone size: NA
CDR3 length: 14
J gene: TRBJ2-1
D gene: NA
V gene: TRBV20-1

CDR3 protein: CASSEAVGGPYNEQFF
CDR3 DNA: TGTGCCAGCAGTGAAGCGGTGGGGGGCCCCTACAATGAGCAGTTCTTC
clone size: NA
CDR3 length: 16
J gene: TRBJ2-1
D gene: NA
V gene: TRBV2

CDR3 protein: CASSILRGTDTQYF
CDR3 DNA: TGTGCCAGTAGTATTCTCCGGGGCACAGATACGCAGTATTTT
clone size: NA
CDR3 length: 14
J gene: TRBJ2-3
D gene: NA
V gene: TRBV19

CDR3 protein: CATSSVRGQAYEQYF
CDR3 DNA: TGTGCCACAAGCAGCGTTAGGGGACAGGCCTACGAGCAGTACTTC
clone size: NA
CDR3 length: 15
J gene: TRBJ2-7
D gene: TRBD1
V gene: TRBV15

CDR3 protein: CASSLTGPDGYTF
CDR3 DNA: TGTGCCAGCAGCTTAACAGGGCCGGATGGCTACACCTTC
clone size: many
CDR3 length: 13
J gene: TRBJ1-2
D gene: NA
V gene: TRBV7-9

CDR3 protein: CAIRARDRDTEAFF
CDR3 DNA: TGTGCCATCAGGGCACGGGACAGGGACACTGAAGCTTTCTTT
clone size: NA
CDR3 length: 14
J gene: TRBJ1-1
D gene: TRBD1
V gene: TRBV10-3

CDR3 protein: CAWSSLAEQFF
CDR3 DNA: TGTGCCTGGAGTTCGTTAGCTGAGCAGTTCTTC
clone size: many
CDR3 length: 11
J gene: TRBJ2-1
D gene: NA
V gene: TRBV30

CDR3 protein: CASTNAGDAGANVLTF
CDR3 DNA: TGTGCCAGCACCAACGCGGGGGATGCTGGGGCCAACGTCCTGACTTTC
clone size: many
CDR3 length: 16
J gene: TRBJ2-6
D gene: TRBD2
V gene: TRBV6-5

CDR3 protein: CASSQGTSGTHEQFF
CDR3 DNA: TGTGCCAGCAGCCAGGGGACTAGCGGGACGCATGAGCAGTTCTTC
clone size: many
CDR3 length: 15
J gene: TRBJ2-1
D gene: TRBD2
V gene: TRBV4-2

CDR3 protein: CASSHYTGELFF
CDR3 DNA: TGTGCCAGCAGTCACTACACCGGGGAGCTGTTTTTT
clone size: many
CDR3 length: 12
J gene: TRBJ2-2
D gene: NA
V gene: TRBV25-1

CDR3 protein: CASSPTDNSPLHF
CDR3 DNA: TGTGCTAGCAGCCCCACAGATAATTCACCCCTCCACTTT
clone size: few
CDR3 length: 13
J gene: TRBJ1-6
D gene: NA
V gene: TRBV7-7

CDR3 protein: CSVEVMGPEQFF
CDR3 DNA: TGCAGCGTTGAGGTCATGGGACCTGAGCAGTTCTTC
clone size: few
CDR3 length: 12
J gene: TRBJ2-1
D gene: NA
V gene: TRBV29-1

CDR3 protein: CAINPGGVQETQYF
CDR3 DNA: TGTGCCATCAATCCAGGGGGGGTACAAGAGACCCAGTACTTC
clone size: NA
CDR3 length: 14
J gene: TRBJ2-5
D gene: NA
V gene: TRBV10-3

CDR3 protein: CSVATGYSNQPQHF
CDR3 DNA: TGCAGCGTTGCGACTGGGTATAGCAATCAGCCCCAGCATTTT
clone size: NA
CDR3 length: 14
J gene: TRBJ1-5
D gene: NA
V gene: TRBV29-1

CDR3 protein: CASSTQTGRYGYTF
CDR3 DNA: TGTGCCAGCAGTACGCAAACAGGGCGCTATGGCTACACCTTC
clone size: NA
CDR3 length: 14
J gene: TRBJ1-2
D gene: NA
V gene: TRBV2

CDR3 protein: CASSYQGSTDTQYF
CDR3 DNA: TGTGCCAGCTCCTATCAGGGCAGCACAGATACGCAGTATTTT
clone size: few
CDR3 length: 14
J gene: TRBJ2-3
D gene: NA
V gene: TRBV6-1

CDR3 protein: CASSIKTDYGYTF
CDR3 DNA: TGTGCCAGTAGTATTAAGACAGACTATGGCTACACCTTC
clone size: NA
CDR3 length: 13
J gene: TRBJ1-2
D gene: NA
V gene: TRBV19

CDR3 protein: CASSLMGLAGTDTQYF
CDR3 DNA: TGTGCCAGCAGCTTAATGGGGCTAGCCGGCACAGATACGCAGTATTTT
clone size: many
CDR3 length: 16
J gene: TRBJ2-3
D gene: NA
V gene: TRBV11-2

CDR3 protein: CASSLVQPQHF
CDR3 DNA: TGTGCCAGCAGCTTGGTTCAGCCCCAGCATTTT
clone size: NA
CDR3 length: 11
J gene: TRBJ1-5
D gene: NA
V gene: TRBV5-8

CDR3 protein: CASRKGLSTDTQYF
CDR3 DNA: TGTGCCAGCAGGAAGGGACTCAGCACAGATACGCAGTATTTT
clone size: few
CDR3 length: 14
J gene: TRBJ2-3
D gene: NA
V gene: TRBV6-4

CDR3 protein: CAIGTGDANEQFF
CDR3 DNA: TGTGCCATTGGGACAGGGGATGCCAATGAGCAGTTCTTC
clone size: NA
CDR3 length: 13
J gene: TRBJ2-1
D gene: TRBD1
V gene: TRBV10-3

CDR3 protein: CATSREYGRGYTF
CDR3 DNA: TGTGCCACCAGCAGAGAGTACGGGCGGGGCTACACCTTC
clone size: few
CDR3 length: 13
J gene: TRBJ1-2
D gene: NA
V gene: TRBV15

CDR3 protein: CSAGRGEETQYF
CDR3 DNA: TGCAGCGCCGGAAGGGGGGAAGAGACCCAGTACTTC
clone size: NA
CDR3 length: 12
J gene: TRBJ2-5
D gene: NA
V gene: TRBV29-1

CDR3 protein: CASSRRGQLSYEQYF
CDR3 DNA: TGTGCCAGCAGTCGCAGGGGGCAATTATCCTACGAGCAGTACTTC
clone size: many
CDR3 length: 15
J gene: TRBJ2-7
D gene: TRBD1
V gene: TRBV6-2/TRBV6-3

CDR3 protein: CASRNLGVANQETQYF
CDR3 DNA: TGTGCCAGCAGAAACCTTGGCGTGGCAAACCAAGAGACCCAGTACTTC
clone size: NA
CDR3 length: 16
J gene: TRBJ2-5
D gene: NA
V gene: TRBV6-2/TRBV6-3

CDR3 protein: CASQQGVQETQYF
CDR3 DNA: TGTGCCAGCCAACAGGGGGTACAAGAGACCCAGTACTTC
clone size: NA
CDR3 length: 13
J gene: TRBJ2-5
D gene: TRBD1
V gene: TRBV7-6

CDR3 protein: CATSDSIVADTQYF
CDR3 DNA: TGTGCCACCAGTGATTCCATAGTGGCAGATACGCAGTATTTT
clone size: many
CDR3 length: 14
J gene: TRBJ2-3
D gene: NA
V gene: TRBV24-1

CDR3 protein: CASSPSVGNTEAFF
CDR3 DNA: TGTGCCAGCTCACCAAGTGTGGGGAACACTGAAGCTTTCTTT
clone size: NA
CDR3 length: 14
J gene: TRBJ1-1
D gene: NA
V gene: TRBV18

CDR3 protein: CATRETGASPYEQYF
CDR3 DNA: TGTGCCACCAGAGAAACAGGGGCGAGCCCCTACGAGCAGTACTTC
clone size: NA
CDR3 length: 15
J gene: TRBJ2-7
D gene: TRBD1
V gene: TRBV15

CDR3 protein: CASSVQGYNSPLHF
CDR3 DNA: TGTGCCAGCAGTGTCCAGGGGTACAATTCACCCCTCCACTTT
clone size: many
CDR3 length: 14
J gene: TRBJ1-6
D gene: NA
V gene: TRBV27

CDR3 protein: CSARGPAGEQFF
CDR3 DNA: TGCAGTGCTAGAGGCCCAGCTGGTGAGCAGTTCTTC
clone size: many
CDR3 length: 12
J gene: TRBJ2-1
D gene: NA
V gene: TRBV20-1

CDR3 protein: CASSLEKAGF
CDR3 DNA: TGTGCCAGCAGCTTGGAAAAGGCTGGGTTC
clone size: NA
CDR3 length: 10
J gene: TRBJ2-7
D gene: NA
V gene: TRBV7-9

CDR3 protein: CASSLEGAASLYNEQFF
CDR3 DNA: TGTGCCAGCAGCTTAGAGGGGGCGGCAAGCCTCTACAATGAGCAGTTCTTC
clone size: NA
CDR3 length: 17
J gene: TRBJ2-1
D gene: TRBD1
V gene: TRBV7-2

CDR3 protein: CASSRDSRAEQYF
CDR3 DNA: TGTGCCAGCAGCCGGGACTCCCGTGCCGAGCAGTACTTC
clone size: NA
CDR3 length: 13
J gene: TRBJ2-7
D gene: NA
V gene: TRBV9

CDR3 protein: CASRNSGRETDTQYF
CDR3 DNA: TGTGCCAGCAGAAATAGCGGGAGAGAAACAGATACGCAGTATTTT
clone size: many
CDR3 length: 15
J gene: TRBJ2-3
D gene: TRBD2
V gene: TRBV6-2/TRBV6-3

CDR3 protein: CASSLASGRGDTQYF
CDR3 DNA: TGTGCCAGCAGCCTTGCTAGCGGGAGGGGCGATACGCAGTATTTT
clone size: many
CDR3 length: 15
J gene: TRBJ2-3
D gene: TRBD2
V gene: TRBV9

CDR3 protein: CASSQDSSRRAGVNEQFF
CDR3 DNA: TGCGCCAGCAGCCAAGATTCGTCACGGAGGGCAGGGGTCAATGAGCAGTTCTTC
clone size: NA
CDR3 length: 18
J gene: TRBJ2-1
D gene: NA
V gene: TRBV4-1

CDR3 protein: CATSLPTAGANNEQFF
CDR3 DNA: TGCGCCACCTCCCTGCCAACGGCGGGAGCTAACAATGAGCAGTTCTTC
clone size: many
CDR3 length: 16
J gene: TRBJ2-1
D gene: TRBD2
V gene: TRBV5-1

CDR3 protein: CASSARDGGGAGDTQYF
CDR3 DNA: TGCGCCAGCAGCGCCCGGGACGGGGGGGGAGCTGGAGATACGCAGTATTTT
clone size: many
CDR3 length: 17
J gene: TRBJ2-3
D gene: TRBD2
V gene: TRBV5-1